This T cell receptor (beta chain) was identified in a study of beta chain features in type 1 diabetes. Study-wide findings and caveats: Although PCR might favor shorter templates, it would do so equally in patients and controls.

This clone was counted only a few times. The antigen remains unidentified. Reverse transcription of all isolated RNA meant that expressed TCRB transcripts were sequenced. Naive, central memory and regulatory T cell samples yielded around 3.9 million reads on average. Clones were sequenced by immunoSEQ multiplex PCR, and TCRdb holds only the in-frame ones, with some missing. The data contain roughly 610,000 clones, 15% of them singletons. This CDR3 is 18 amino acids long. CDR1 is MDHEN and CDR2 is SYDVKM in the germline V gene. The V segment lost 2 bases and the J segment 4 bases; nucleotides outside the gene matches: 9.

Material for sequencing was naive CD4+ T cells from blood. This TCR came from a man younger than 35 in good health. The chain couples TRBV28 to TRBJ2-3, with 13 nucleotides matching TRBD2. The CDR3 loop reads CASSLPGLAGSGPDTQYF. Written as DNA, the CDR3 is TGTGCCAGCAGTTTACCGGGACTAGCGGGATCCGGGCCAGATACGCAGTATTTT.